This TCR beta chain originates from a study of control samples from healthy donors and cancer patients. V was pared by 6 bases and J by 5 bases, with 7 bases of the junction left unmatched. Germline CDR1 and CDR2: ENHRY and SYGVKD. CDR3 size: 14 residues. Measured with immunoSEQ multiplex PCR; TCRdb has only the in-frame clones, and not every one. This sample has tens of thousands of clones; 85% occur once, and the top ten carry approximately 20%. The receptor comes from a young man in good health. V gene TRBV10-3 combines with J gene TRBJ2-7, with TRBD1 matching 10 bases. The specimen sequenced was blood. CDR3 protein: CAISRGQGSNEQYF. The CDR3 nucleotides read TGTGCCATCAGCCGGGGACAGGGGAGTAACGAGCAGTACTTC.